Listed below are T cell receptor beta chains from one sample, sequenced in a study of T cell responses to AZD1222 COVID-19 vaccine. Sequencing was performed with immunoSEQ multiplex PCR; in TCRdb, only in-frame clones are kept and a portion is missing. This sample has 90,000 to 150,000 clones; about nine tenths occur once, and the top ten carry just over 2.5%. The material was peripheral blood, obtained 28 days after the second AZD1222 dose. The receptors derive from an adult who received the AZD1222 COVID-19 vaccine. Each CDR3 is given with its conserved first and last residue. D genes are given only for firm matches. Size values are once, few and many counts, or a class for expanded clones, and some rows have none.

length,D,size,J,V,DNA,CDR3
14,-,-,TRBJ1-6,TRBV7-8,TGTGCCAGCAGCTTAGAAGGTCCCTCTAGGGCCCTCCACTTT,CASSLEGPSRALHF
13,-,many,TRBJ1-1,TRBV29-1,TGCAGCGCCGGACCTTCGGGGAACACTGAAGCTTTCTTT,CSAGPSGNTEAFF
13,-,-,TRBJ1-4,TRBV29-1,TGCAGCGTTGAACGATTCCAGGCGGACAAACTGTTTTTT,CSVERFQADKLFF
14,TRBD2,-,TRBJ2-5,TRBV2,TGTGCCAGCATTCTAGCGGGCCTCCAAGAGACCCAGTACTTC,CASILAGLQETQYF
16,TRBD2,-,TRBJ2-7,TRBV6-2/TRBV6-3,TGTGCCAGCAGCCGGACTAGCGGGGGGACCAAGTACGAGCAGTACTTC,CASSRTSGGTKYEQYF
15,-,-,TRBJ1-1,TRBV7-9,TGTGCCAGCAGCTTAACCAATTCATTGAACACTGAAGCTTTCTTT,CASSLTNSLNTEAFF
14,-,-,TRBJ1-5,TRBV7-8,TGTGCCAGCAGCGCCGACGGGCTGAATCAGCCCCAGCATTTT,CASSADGLNQPQHF
14,-,-,TRBJ1-1,TRBV5-1,TGCGCCAGCAGCTCCGCCAGGGGAAACACTGAAGCTTTCTTT,CASSSARGNTEAFF
14,-,-,TRBJ1-4,TRBV5-6,TGTGCCAGCAGCTTTGTGGGGTCTAATGAAAAACTGTTTTTT,CASSFVGSNEKLFF
14,TRBD1,-,TRBJ1-6,TRBV4-2,TGTGCCAGCAGCCAGGACAGGGCCAATTCACCCCTCCACTTT,CASSQDRANSPLHF
12,-,once,TRBJ2-5,TRBV7-9,TGTGCCAGCAGCTTAGAATCCGTGTCACAGTACTTC,CASSLESVSQYF
14,-,once,TRBJ1-6,TRBV7-2,TGTGCCAGCAGCTTAGTCCCGGCGAATTCACCCCTCCACTTT,CASSLVPANSPLHF
14,-,-,TRBJ2-7,TRBV27,TGTGCCAGCAGTTTCGTGGCCGCCTCCTACGAGCAGTACTTC,CASSFVAASYEQYF
14,-,once,TRBJ1-1,TRBV5-1,TGCGCCAGCAGCTTAGAACGGGGGAACACTGAAGCTTTCTTT,CASSLERGNTEAFF
12,-,-,TRBJ1-2,TRBV6-5,TGTGCCAGCAGTTTGGCAGATTATGGCTACACCTTC,CASSLADYGYTF
14,-,-,TRBJ1-3,TRBV21-1,TGTGCCAGCAGTTGGTACAGCTCTGGAAACACCATATATTTT,CASSWYSSGNTIYF
16,-,-,TRBJ1-1,TRBV11-1,TGTGCCAGCAGCTTAGGCCCCGGAGTCCGGAACACTGAAGCTTTCTTT,CASSLGPGVRNTEAFF
15,-,-,TRBJ2-1,TRBV6-5,TGTGCCAGCAGTTACGAAACAGGGAGCTACAATGAGCAGTTCTTC,CASSYETGSYNEQFF
13,TRBD1,-,TRBJ1-2,TRBV30,TGTGCCTGGGCCGGGACAGGGGCCGGCGGCTACACCTTC,CAWAGTGAGGYTF
14,TRBD2,-,TRBJ2-5,TRBV29-1,TGCAGCGTGCCATTAGCGGGGGGGCAGGAGACCCAGTACTTC,CSVPLAGGQETQYF
15,-,-,TRBJ2-7,TRBV27,TGTGCCAGCAGTGCGCGACAGGCCTACTCCTACGAGCAGTACTTC,CASSARQAYSYEQYF
14,-,-,TRBJ1-3,TRBV7-9,TGTGCCAGCAGCTCCCTGGACTCTGGAAACACCATATATTTT,CASSSLDSGNTIYF
15,TRBD1,few,TRBJ2-7,TRBV3-1/TRBV3-2,TGTGCCAGCAGCCATATCCGGACAGGGAGATACGAGCAGTACTTC,CASSHIRTGRYEQYF
14,TRBD1,-,TRBJ2-1,TRBV11-3,TGTGCCAGCAGTCGGGGGACAGGGATGGGTGAGCAGTTCTTC,CASSRGTGMGEQFF
14,TRBD1,-,TRBJ1-5,TRBV18,TGTGCCAGCTCAGGGGCAGGGGGAAATCAGCCCCAGCATTTT,CASSGAGGNQPQHF
13,-,-,TRBJ1-1,TRBV6-4,TGTGCCAGCAGTGTGACAGCTGACACTGAAGCTTTCTTT,CASSVTADTEAFF
16,-,-,TRBJ1-2,TRBV9,TGTGCCAGCAGCGTAGATGACAGATCCTATAACTATGGCTACACCTTC,CASSVDDRSYNYGYTF
15,-,-,TRBJ1-6,TRBV6-2/TRBV6-3,TGTGCCAGCAGTTACCAAGGGTCTTTCGGATCACCCCTCCACTTT,CASSYQGSFGSPLHF
15,-,-,TRBJ1-5,TRBV7-3,TGTGCCAGCAGCTGCCCCCGGGACAACAATCAGCCCCAGCATTTT,CASSCPRDNNQPQHF
15,-,-,TRBJ2-6,TRBV5-6,TGTGCCAGCACCCCAACAGGGCCAGGGGCCAACGTCCTGACTTTC,CASTPTGPGANVLTF
15,-,-,TRBJ2-2,TRBV7-2,TGTGCCAGCAGCTTTATTCCGGGGAACACCGGGGAGCTGTTTTTT,CASSFIPGNTGELFF
18,TRBD1,-,TRBJ1-5,TRBV18,TGTGCCAGCTCACAAGGACAGGGAGGGGGGTATAGCAATCAGCCCCAGCATTTT,CASSQGQGGGYSNQPQHF
15,-,-,TRBJ2-2,TRBV3-1/TRBV3-2,TGTGCCAGCAGCCAAGCCAGGGTAGACACCGGGGAGCTGTTTTTT,CASSQARVDTGELFF
12,-,-,TRBJ1-4,TRBV7-8,TGTGCCAGCAGCTTAGCGTCAGCGGAACTGTTTTTT,CASSLASAELFF
13,-,few,TRBJ2-7,TRBV5-5,TGTGCCAGCAGCTTTCAGAACTACTACGAGCAGTACTTC,CASSFQNYYEQYF
15,TRBD2,-,TRBJ2-7,TRBV28,TGTGCCAGCAGTTACCTGGGGGGTCGGGGAGGGGAGCAGTACTTC,CASSYLGGRGGEQYF